What follows are 19 T cell receptor beta chains derived from one specimen sequenced in a study of cytomegalovirus exposure and HLA in healthy donors. The PCR contained 60 Vbeta and 13 Jbeta primers. Sequencing was performed with immunoSEQ multiplex PCR; in TCRdb, only in-frame clones are kept and a portion is missing. The profile covers over 140,000 clones, with around 80% appearing a single time and 2% to 2.5% taken by the ten largest. The sequenced sample was PBMCs. The receptors originated from a middle-aged man in good health and CMV-seronegative.

This clone turned up a few times. V usage is TRBV9 and J usage is TRBJ2-3, with D perhaps matching TRBD2 (5 bases). V was shortened by 0 bases and J by 2 bases, with 10 bases between the two germline ends. CDR1 SGDLS and CDR2 YYNGEE come from the germline V gene. The CDR3 covers 15 residues. The CDR3 sequence is CASSVARGNTDTQYF. The CDR3 DNA reads TGTGCCAGCAGCGTAGCTAGAGGGAACACAGATACGCAGTATTTT.

The chain carries TRBV5-1 and TRBJ2-1; D may be TRBD2 (5 bases). The CDR3 has 15 residues. Germline CDR1 is SGHRS and CDR2 is YFSETQ. The V and J ends lost 4 bases and 10 bases respectively, with 21 bases between them. The CDR3 protein is CASSPGLSQTDEQFF. The DNA of the CDR3 is TGCGCCAGCAGCCCCGGACTGTCCCAGACGGACGAGCAGTTCTTC.

V is TRBV7-3 and J is TRBJ1-5; 7 positions match TRBD1. CDR3 length: 13 residues. V was pared by 5 bases and J by 5 bases, with 3 bases of the junction left unmatched. CDR1 is SGHTA, CDR2 FQGTGA, per germline. The CDR3 nucleotides read TGTGCCAGCAGCCGGGACAGCGATCAGCCCCAGCATTTT. Protein: CASSRDSDQPQHF.

This rearrangement joins TRBV5-4 to TRBJ2-1; D is possibly TRBD1 (6 bases). Germline CDR1 SGHNT, CDR2 YYREEE (reference sequence). This CDR3 has 13 amino acids. The ends were cut back, 3 bases at V and 10 bases at J, with 14 bases in the middle. The CDR3 coding sequence is TGTGCCAGCAGCTGGGACGATCAGGGGGAGCAGTTCTTC. Protein product: CASSWDDQGEQFF.

The rearrangement joins TRBV5-1 to TRBJ1-4; tentative D call: TRBD1 (6 bases). V lost 7 bases, J lost 3 bases, and 13 bases lay in between. Germline lookup yields CDR1 SGHRS and CDR2 YFSETQ. CDR3 length: 14 residues. The CDR3 sequence is CASGPGQPNEKLFF. The CDR3 DNA reads TGCGCCAGCGGCCCCGGACAGCCTAATGAAAAACTGTTTTTT.

This rearrangement joins TRBV5-1 to TRBJ2-3, with 12 bases that match TRBD1. Germline CDR1 reads SGHRS; CDR2 reads YFSETQ. V lost 0 bases to trimming and J lost 4 bases; unmatched junction nucleotides: 3. The CDR3 extends over 16 amino acids. The CDR3, as DNA: TGCGCCAGCAGCTTGGCCGGGACAGGGGGCTCAGATACGCAGTATTTT. It specifies CASSLAGTGGSDTQYF.

In nucleotides, the CDR3 is TGCGCCAGCAGCTTGGCCTGGACAGGGGGCGAAGGTGGCTACACCTTC. Translated, it gives CASSLAWTGGEGGYTF. J is TRBJ1-2 and V is TRBV5-1; TRBD1 agrees at 11 bases. Germline values: CDR1 SGHRS, CDR2 YFSETQ. With V trimmed by 0 bases and J by 7 bases, 8 bases remained unmatched. This CDR3 spans 16 amino acids.

The chain combines TRBV9 with TRBJ1-1; TRBD1 matches at 7 bases. From germline, CDR1 is SGDLS and CDR2 YYNGEE. After removal of 3 bases from V and 1 base from J, the junction contained 6 bases not matched to a gene. The CDR3 loop spans 15 amino acids. The CDR3 here is CASSGGTEGNTEAFF. The CDR3 region has the DNA TGTGCCAGCAGCGGGGGGACAGAAGGGAACACTGAAGCTTTCTTT. Looking up the rest from reference TRBV9 and TRBJ1-1 gives the full variable domain: DSGVTQTPKHLITATGQRVTLRCSPRSGDLSVYWYQQSLDQGLQFLIQYYNGEERAKGNILERFSAQQFPDLHSELNLSSLELGDSALYFCASSGGTEGNTEAFFGQGTRLTVV.

Details on this clone: The identical CDR3 is also encoded by other nucleotide sequences in the sample. The CDR3: CASSPGLAGADTQYF. The CDR3 DNA reads as TGCGCCAGCAGCCCCGGATTAGCGGGAGCAGATACGCAGTATTTT. The chain couples TRBV5-1 to TRBJ2-3; 9 positions agree with TRBD2. Unmatched junction bases numbered 7, after V lost 4 bases and J lost 4 bases. From germline, CDR1 is SGHRS and CDR2 YFSETQ. This CDR3 has 15 amino acids.

The CDR3 coding sequence is TGTGCCATCAGTGAGGGACAGGGGGCCGTGGACACTGAAGCTTTCTTT. It encodes CAISEGQGAVDTEAFF. The chain employs TRBV10-3 and TRBJ1-1, with 11 nucleotides matching TRBD1. CDR1 and CDR2 from the germline V gene are ENHRY and SYGVKD. The CDR3 sequence is 16 residues long. V lost 2 bases and J lost 3; bases outside the gene matches: 5.

This chain links TRBV27 with TRBJ2-6; no definite D call. The V gene's germline CDR1 is MNHEY and CDR2 SMNVEV (reference sequence). The CDR3 covers 16 residues. Deletions cut 7 bases from V and 0 bases from J, with 13 bases between. CDR3 bases: TGTGCCAGCACCAATTCTGGTAGCTCTGGGGCCAACGTCCTGACTTTC. This translates into CASTNSGSSGANVLTF.

The rearrangement links TRBV10-1 to TRBJ2-1; 8 bases are a match to TRBD1. The CDR3 totals 17 residues. V lost 9 bases and J lost 9; bases outside the gene matches: 22. Germline values: CDR1 WNHNN, CDR2 SYGVQD (reference sequence). CDR3 sequence (DNA): TGCGCCAGAATGACAGGGGACGTCGATAACAGTAATAGTGAGCAGTTCTTC. This gives the protein CARMTGDVDNSNSEQFF.

The chain links TRBV5-6 to TRBJ2-3; D perhaps matches TRBD1 (5 bases). V lost 0 bases and J 1 base, leaving 9 bases between the germline ends. Germline-derived CDR1 and CDR2 are SGHDT and YYEEEE. The CDR3 is 15 residues long. As DNA, the CDR3 is TGTGCCAGCAGCTTGGAGGGGAAAGGCACAGATACGCAGTATTTT. As protein: CASSLEGKGTDTQYF.

This clone was detected only a few times. V is TRBV7-2 and J is TRBJ1-2, with 9 bases fitting TRBD1. The V gene's germline CDR1 is SGHTA and CDR2 FQGNSA. Trimming cost V 5 bases and J 8 bases; bases outside gene matches: 6. The CDR3 sequence is 13 residues long. CDR3 sequence reads: CASSPRGQGGYTF. The CDR3 DNA reads as TGTGCCAGCAGCCCGCGCGGACAGGGGGGCTACACCTTC.

The V and J genes are TRBV11-2 and TRBJ2-2; TRBD2 matches 10 bases. Germline V CDR1 and CDR2: SGHAT, FQNNGV. The junction had 6 bases not matched to a gene; V was cut back by 1 base and J by 4 bases. The CDR3 length is 17 residues. The CDR3 loop reads CASSLVSGGARTGELFF. CDR3 in DNA: TGTGCCAGCAGCTTAGTGAGCGGGGGGGCCCGCACCGGGGAGCTGTTTTTT. The full variable domain, its missing parts supplied by reference TRBV11-2 and TRBJ2-2, is EAGVAQSPRYKIIEKRQSVAFWCNPISGHATLYWYQQILGQGPKLLIQFQNNGVVDDSQLPKDRFSAERLKGVDSTLKIQPAKLEDSAVYLCASSLVSGGARTGELFFGEGSRLTVL.

The chain has TRBV7-9 and TRBJ1-2; TRBD1 is a possible D gene (5 bases). V was pared by 2 bases and J by 7 bases, with 11 bases between. This CDR3 is built from 13 residues. The germline gives CDR1 SEHNR, CDR2 FQNEAQ (reference sequence). The CDR3 sequence: CASSLLSGGGYTF. The CDR3 coding sequence is TGTGCCAGCAGCTTATTGTCGGGGGGTGGCTACACCTTC.

The chain has TRBV5-1 and TRBJ1-2, with TRBD1 matching over 9 bases. V trimming: 2 bases; J trimming: 7 bases; junction bases outside the gene matches: 6. Germline assignment: CDR1 SGHRS and CDR2 YFSETQ. This CDR3 contains 14 residues. CDR3 sequence: CASSFDGQGSGYTF. The DNA of the CDR3 is TGCGCCAGCAGCTTTGATGGACAGGGGTCTGGCTACACCTTC. Supplemented by reference TRBV5-1 and TRBJ1-2, the full variable domain reads KAGVTQTPRYLIKTRGQQVTLSCSPISGHRSVSWYQQTPGQGLQFLFEYFSETQRNKGNFPGRFSGRQFSNSRSEMNVSTLELGDSALYLCASSFDGQGSGYTFGSGTRLTVV.

CDR3 in amino acids: CASNIGQGGNEQFF. The CDR3 DNA reads as TGTGCCAGCAATATAGGACAGGGGGGCAATGAGCAGTTCTTC. The chain joins TRBV6-6 to TRBJ2-1, with 10 bases lining up with TRBD1. Germline CDR1 MNHNY, CDR2 SVGAGI (reference sequence). The CDR3 length is 14 residues. V trimming: 7 bases; J trimming: 6 bases; junction bases outside the gene matches: 6.

This clone was counted only a few times. The chain employs TRBV10-3 and TRBJ1-5, with D unclear. Trimming left V 7 bases short and J 7 bases short, with 14 bases between. CDR3 size: 13 residues. From germline, CDR1 is ENHRY and CDR2 SYGVKD. CDR3 residues: CAITPEEGQPQHF. CDR3 nucleotides: TGTGCCATCACCCCCGAAGAGGGACAGCCCCAGCATTTT.